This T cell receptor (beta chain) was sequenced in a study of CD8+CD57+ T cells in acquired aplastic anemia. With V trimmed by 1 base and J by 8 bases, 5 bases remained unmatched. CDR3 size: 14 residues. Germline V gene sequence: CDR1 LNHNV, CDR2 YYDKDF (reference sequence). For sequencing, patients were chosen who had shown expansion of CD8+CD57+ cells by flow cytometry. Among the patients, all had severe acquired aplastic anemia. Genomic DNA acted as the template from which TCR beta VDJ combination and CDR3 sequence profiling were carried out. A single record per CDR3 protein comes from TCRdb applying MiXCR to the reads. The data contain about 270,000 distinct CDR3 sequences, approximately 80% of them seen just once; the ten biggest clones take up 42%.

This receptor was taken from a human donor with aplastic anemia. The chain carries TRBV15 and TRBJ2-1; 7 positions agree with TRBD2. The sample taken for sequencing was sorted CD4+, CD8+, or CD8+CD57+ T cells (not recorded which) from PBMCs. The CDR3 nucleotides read TGTGCCACCAGCAGAGGCAGCGGGAACGATGAGCAGTTCTTC. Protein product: CATSRGSGNDEQFF.